This passage covers 5 T cell receptor beta chains from one sample sequenced in a study of blood T cells in healthy people across ages. A second about 7 to 12 cycle PCR used barcoded and J-beta primers. One entry per CDR3 protein, called by TCRdb with MiXCR from the 5' RACE reads. Of 630,000 or so distinct CDR3 sequences listed, 25% to 30% are singletons. Sequenced input: blood. These receptors came from a woman aged 80 or older in good health.

Here the CDR3 DNA reads TGTGCCAGCAGCTACCGGACTAGCGTAAACGGAGAGACCCAGTACTTC. Residues: CASSYRTSVNGETQYF. This chain connects TRBV7-2 to TRBJ2-5, with 9 bases that match TRBD2. The germline V gene has CDR1 SGHTA and CDR2 FQGNSA. The CDR3 has 16 amino acids. V shed 4 bases, J shed 4 bases, and the junction held 10 bases outside the gene matches. The full variable domain, rest sourced from reference TRBV7-2 and TRBJ2-5, is GAGVSQSPSNKVTEKGKDVELRCDPISGHTALYWYRQSLGQGLEFLIYFQGNSAPDKSGLPSDRFSAERTGGSVSTLTIQRTQQEDSAVYLCASSYRTSVNGETQYFGPGTRLLVL.

In this sample, this clonotype turned up many times. V gene TRBV6-6 combines with J gene TRBJ2-7, with D possibly called TRBD1 or TRBD2 (5 bases each). The length of the CDR3 is 14 residues. V gave up 6 bases and J gave up 2 bases, with 14 bases separating them. The germline V gene encodes CDR1 MNHNY and CDR2 SVGAGI (reference sequence). The DNA for the CDR3 is TGTGCCAGCAGCGGGGCCCAGGGAGCCTACGAGCAGTACTTC. The encoded protein is CASSGAQGAYEQYF.

This clonotype occurred a few times. Being one base from a much bigger clone, this may be a read error. The chain carries TRBV29-1 and TRBJ2-5; tentatively, D is TRBD2 (7 bases). The ends were cut back, 4 bases at V and 11 bases at J, with 17 bases in the middle. Germline CDR1 and CDR2: SQVTM and ANQGSEA. CDR3 length equals 12 residues. The CDR3: CSVAAGDNEQYF. CDR3 sequence (DNA): TGCAGCGTTGCCGCGGGGGACAATGAGCAGTACTTC.

In this sample, this clonotype turned up many times. The CDR3 DNA sequence: TGTGCCAGCAGCTCCTCCCCAGGAACGGAGTACGAGCAGTACTTC. Protein sequence: CASSSSPGTEYEQYF. This rearrangement joins TRBV9 to TRBJ2-7; D uncertain. Trimming cost V 4 bases and J 4 bases, with 18 bases left between them. Germline lookup yields CDR1 SGDLS and CDR2 YYNGEE. This CDR3 has 15 amino acids.

The chain recombines TRBV27 with TRBJ2-2; 8 bases match TRBD2. CDR3 length: 16 residues. The germline gives CDR1 MNHEY, CDR2 SMNVEV (reference sequence). V was pared by 4 bases and J by 0 bases, with 4 bases of the junction left unmatched. For the CDR3, the DNA is TGTGCCAGCAGTTCCCTGGGACTAGCGAACACCGGGGAGCTGTTTTTT. The encoded protein is CASSSLGLANTGELFF.